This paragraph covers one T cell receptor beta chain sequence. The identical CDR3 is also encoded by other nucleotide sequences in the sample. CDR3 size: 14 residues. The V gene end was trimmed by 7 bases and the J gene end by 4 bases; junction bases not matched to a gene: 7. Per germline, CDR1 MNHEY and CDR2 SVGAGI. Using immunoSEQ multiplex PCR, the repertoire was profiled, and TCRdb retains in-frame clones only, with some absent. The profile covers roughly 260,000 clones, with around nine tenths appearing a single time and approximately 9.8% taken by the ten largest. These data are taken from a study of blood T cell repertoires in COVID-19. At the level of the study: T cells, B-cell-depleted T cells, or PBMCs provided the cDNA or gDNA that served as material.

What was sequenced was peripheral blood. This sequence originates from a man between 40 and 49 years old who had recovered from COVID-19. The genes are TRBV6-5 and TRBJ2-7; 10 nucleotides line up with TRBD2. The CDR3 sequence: CASNKAGGPYEQYF. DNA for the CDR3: TGTGCCAGCAACAAAGCGGGAGGGCCGTACGAGCAGTACTTC.